This passage covers 26 T cell receptor beta chains from one sample sequenced in a study of T cells expressing NK-cell markers. From its re-call of the 5' RACE reads, TCRdb lists each CDR3 protein once, without DNA. This table holds about 460,000 distinct CDR3 sequences. Input material: blood T cells: a sorted CD56 or NKG2C T cell subset, CD4+ or CD8+ T cells, or bulk PBMC T cells (not recorded which). The receptors were gathered from a woman in her fifties or sixties in good health.

The V gene is TRBV4-2, the J gene TRBJ2-7; TCRdb lists TRBD1, though no DNA is available to test this call. CDR1 and CDR2 from the germline V gene are LGHNA and YNFKEQ. The CDR3 spans 12 residues. The chain's CDR3 is CASSQAGGQQYF.

CDR3 amino acids: CASSLVSPGIHEQYF. The J gene is TRBJ2-7, the V gene TRBV12-3 or TRBV12-4; with no DNA, the TCRdb D assignment of TRBD1 cannot be verified. This CDR3 comprises 15 residues.

This sequence joins TRBV6-5 and TRBJ1-1; no DNA is available, so the TRBD1 call from TCRdb remains unchecked. CDR1 and CDR2 from the germline V gene are MNHEY and SVGAGI. The CDR3 contains 14 residues. The CDR3 loop reads CASSPRDGTNAGFF.

V usage is TRBV5-1 and J usage is TRBJ1-1; TCRdb calls TRBD1, which cannot be checked without DNA. CDR1 and CDR2 from the germline V gene are SGHRS and YFSETQ. This CDR3 has 19 amino acids. CDR3 amino acids: CASKTGQGLNIKMNTEAFF.

This rearrangement joins TRBV6-2 or TRBV6-3 to TRBJ2-3; the TCRdb D gene call, TRBD2, has no DNA to confirm it. Germline V lookup: CDR1 MNHEY, CDR2 SVGEGT. This CDR3 spans 13 amino acids. CDR3: CASRRGEGDTQYF.

The chain joins TRBV9 to TRBJ2-3; TCRdb selects TRBD2, and the lack of DNA leaves this call unchecked. The CDR3 contains 18 residues. The germline CDR1 and CDR2 sequences are SGDLS and YYNGEE. The CDR3: CASSSARLAGGSTDTQYF.

The CDR3 loop reads CASSFVGLARNEQFF. The chain has TRBV5-8 and TRBJ2-1; TCRdb calls TRBD2, which cannot be checked without DNA. Germline V gene lookup returns CDR1 SGHTS and CDR2 YDEGEE. This CDR3 has 15 amino acids.

Here the CDR3 reads CSVEPTSRETQYF. The V call is TRBV29-1, the J call TRBJ2-5; TCRdb selects TRBD2, and the lack of DNA leaves this call unchecked. The CDR3 covers 13 residues. Germline CDR1 and CDR2: SQVTM and ANQGSEA. The whole variable domain, filled in from reference TRBV29-1 and TRBJ2-5, reads SAVISQKPSRDICQRGTSLTIQCQVDSQVTMMFWYRQQPGQSLTLIATANQGSEATYESGFVIDKFPISRPNLTFSTLTVSNMSPEDSSIYLCSVEPTSRETQYFGPGTRLLVL.

V gene TRBV11-2 combines with J gene TRBJ1-3. Germline V gene sequence: CDR1 SGHAT, CDR2 FQNNGV. The CDR3 totals 16 residues. The CDR3 is CASSPRTAYSGNTIYF.

V is TRBV11-3 and J is TRBJ2-6; the TCRdb D gene call, TRBD1, has no DNA to confirm it. The CDR3 is 16 amino acids. Germline-derived CDR1 and CDR2 are SGHNT and YENEEA. This CDR3 is CASSLSPASGANVLTF.

The chain couples TRBV14 to TRBJ2-3; TCRdb proposes TRBD1, but this gene call is untestable without DNA. The CDR3 is 16 amino acids. Germline CDR1 is SGHDN and CDR2 is FVKESK. CDR3 sequence reads: CASSPLRAGGEDTQYF.

The V gene is TRBV5-5, the J gene TRBJ1-2; TCRdb calls TRBD1, which cannot be checked without DNA. This CDR3 is 15 amino acids long. Germline loops: CDR1 SGHKS, CDR2 YYEKEE (reference sequence). This CDR3 reads CASSPGTGSNYGYTF.

V is TRBV2 and J is TRBJ2-1; the TCRdb call, TRBD2, lacks DNA for checking. Germline CDR1 reads SNHLY; CDR2 reads FYNNEI. The length of the CDR3 is 15 residues. The CDR3 here is CASDEGGGGYNEQFF.

The chain joins TRBV12-3 or TRBV12-4 to TRBJ1-1; no DNA is available, so the TRBD1 call from TCRdb remains unchecked. The CDR3 extends over 15 amino acids. The CDR3 loop is CASSLTGFLGTEAFF.

V is TRBV7-2 and J is TRBJ2-2; TCRdb indicates TRBD1, and absent DNA this call remains unverified. CDR3 size: 18 residues. Germline CDR1 reads SGHTA; CDR2 reads FQGNSA. Here the CDR3 reads CASSSEAVGQGNTGELFF.

V gene TRBV24-1 combines with J gene TRBJ2-2; the TCRdb call, TRBD1, lacks DNA for checking. Germline loops: CDR1 KGHDR, CDR2 SFDVKD. The CDR3 has 15 amino acids. The CDR3 sequence: CATSDPGQGVGELFF.

This chain joins TRBV5-1 and TRBJ2-3; without DNA, the TCRdb call of TRBD1 cannot be checked. The CDR3 loop spans 13 amino acids. Per germline, CDR1 SGHRS and CDR2 YFSETQ. Here the CDR3 reads CASSGGVSDTQYF.

The chain uses TRBV6-5 and TRBJ1-6; TCRdb returns TRBD1, unconfirmable since there is no DNA. Germline lookup yields CDR1 MNHEY and CDR2 SVGAGI. The CDR3 spans 16 residues. The CDR3 sequence is CASRLSGPMGNSPLHF.

This chain joins TRBV27 and TRBJ2-3; without DNA, the TCRdb call of TRBD2 cannot be checked. The germline gives CDR1 MNHEY, CDR2 SMNVEV (reference sequence). CDR3 size: 14 residues. This chain's CDR3 is CASRGSGRSDTQYF.

The V and J genes are TRBV12-3 or TRBV12-4 and TRBJ2-1; TCRdb calls TRBD2, which cannot be checked without DNA. This CDR3 has 15 amino acids. The CDR3: CASSLNGRGGNEQFF.

The genes are TRBV10-3 and TRBJ2-3; TCRdb calls TRBD1, which cannot be checked without DNA. Germline assignment: CDR1 ENHRY and CDR2 SYGVKD. CDR3 length: 12 residues. CDR3: CAIRTGEYTQYF.

The genes are TRBV20-1 and TRBJ2-3; TCRdb gives TRBD2 as the D gene, but with no DNA this cannot be confirmed. This CDR3 contains 17 residues. In germline, CDR1 is DFQATT, CDR2 SNEGSKA (reference sequence). The CDR3 here is CSARDMTSGRRTDTQYF.

The chain is built from TRBV14 and TRBJ2-7; TCRdb proposes TRBD2, but this gene call is untestable without DNA. CDR1 and CDR2 from the germline V gene are SGHDN and FVKESK. The CDR3 has 16 amino acids. This CDR3 reads CASSQVGSVSSYEQYF.

The chain links TRBV5-1 to TRBJ2-1; TCRdb reports TRBD2, a call that lacks DNA to check it against. The CDR3 has 16 residues. Germline-derived CDR1 and CDR2 are SGHRS and YFSETQ. CDR3 protein: CASRFIAGASYNEQFF.

J is TRBJ2-3 and V is TRBV7-2; TCRdb's D call of TRBD2 is untestable without DNA. The CDR3 has 15 amino acids. Germline loops: CDR1 SGHTA, CDR2 FQGNSA. CDR3 amino acids: CASSFLSGRTDTQYF.

The gene calls are TRBV5-1 and TRBJ1-4; TCRdb lists TRBD1, though no DNA is available to test this call. This CDR3 comprises 17 residues. Germline CDR1 reads SGHRS; CDR2 reads YFSETQ. This CDR3 reads CASSPGTVGWTNEKLFF.